Following are 10 T cell receptor beta chains from one sample sequenced in a study of post-analysis software for immune sequencing data. Overall study results and limits: Five TRBV segments appeared more often in patients than in controls, and TRBV5-6, TRBV5-1 and TRBV20-1 were among these.

These receptors have no identified antigens. TCR beta cDNA libraries had unique molecular identifiers. TCRdb re-derived calls from the PCR reads in MiXCR, one entry per CDR3 protein. The sample has about 800,000 distinct CDR3 sequences, 25% to 30% seen once. Sequenced sample: blood. The receptors here all came from a girl between 5 and 17 years old with multiple sclerosis.

This clonotype was counted between two and nine times. The chain employs TRBV20-1 and TRBJ2-7, with D possibly called TRBD1 or TRBD2 (5 bases each). V was shortened by 0 bases and J by 3 bases, with 12 bases between the two germline ends. Germline CDR1 DFQATT, CDR2 SNEGSKA (reference sequence). The CDR3 contains 14 residues. CDR3: CSAREPRDDYEQYF. The CDR3 region has the DNA TGCAGTGCTAGAGAACCCCGGGACGACTACGAGCAGTACTTC.

This clonotype appeared a few times. The V and J genes are TRBV7-2 and TRBJ2-7; D gene unclear. Trimming removed 5 bases at V and 0 bases at J, with 8 bases between. The CDR3 is 13 residues long. Germline V gene sequence: CDR1 SGHTA, CDR2 FQGNSA. The CDR3 reads CASSPTTSYEQYF. CDR3 bases: TGTGCCAGCAGCCCAACTACCTCCTACGAGCAGTACTTC.

V usage is TRBV15 and J usage is TRBJ2-1, with 11 bases matching TRBD1. This CDR3 contains 15 residues. V lost 5 bases to trimming and J lost 6 bases; unmatched junction nucleotides: 6. Germline CDR1 and CDR2: LNHNV and YYDKDF (reference sequence). The CDR3, as DNA: TGTGCCACCAGCCGATTCGGGACAGGGGGCAATGAGCAGTTCTTC. Residues: CATSRFGTGGNEQFF.

This sequence joins TRBV7-2 and TRBJ2-7; TRBD2 matches at 12 bases. Germline-derived CDR1 and CDR2 are SGHTA and FQGNSA. V was clipped by 1 base and J by 12 bases; unmatched bases: 7. The CDR3 is made up of 14 amino acids. The CDR3 region is CASSLETSGSARYF. DNA of the CDR3: TGTGCCAGCAGCTTAGAGACTAGCGGGAGTGCCAGGTACTTC.

The rearrangement uses TRBV2 and TRBJ2-1; 7 positions agree with TRBD1. J was trimmed by 7 bases and V by 6 bases; bases with no gene match: 9. The germline V gene has CDR1 SNHLY and CDR2 FYNNEI. The CDR3 runs 14 residues. The CDR3 protein is CASSSRGLENEQFF. Written as DNA, the CDR3 is TGTGCCAGCAGCTCGAGGGGGCTCGAAAATGAGCAGTTCTTC.

The chain uses TRBV20-1 and TRBJ2-3; 11 bases map to TRBD2. This CDR3 contains 15 residues. Germline V gene lookup returns CDR1 DFQATT and CDR2 SNEGSKA (reference sequence). The junction had 7 bases not matched to a gene; V was cut back by 5 bases and J by 3 bases. The CDR3 DNA sequence: TGCAGTGCTGCAAAACTAGCGGGGGTGACAGATACGCAGTATTTT. Protein product: CSAAKLAGVTDTQYF.

The V and J genes are TRBV29-1 and TRBJ1-5; TRBD1 agrees at 11 bases. CDR3 length: 14 amino acids. In germline, CDR1 is SQVTM, CDR2 ANQGSEA. J was trimmed by 4 bases and V by 6 bases; bases with no gene match: 5. CDR3 loop: CSVAGTGGNQPQHF. In nucleotides, the CDR3 is TGCAGCGTGGCGGGGACAGGGGGAAATCAGCCCCAGCATTTT.

The rearrangement joins TRBV7-9 to TRBJ1-1, with a possible D match to TRBD1 (6 bases). Germline CDR1 is SEHNR and CDR2 is FQNEAQ (reference sequence). The CDR3 length is 14 residues. V lost 5 bases, J lost 1 base, and 11 bases lay in between. In nucleotides, the CDR3 is TGTGCCAGCAGCGCCGGGACACAGAACACTGAAGCTTTCTTT. This encodes CASSAGTQNTEAFF. Supplemented by reference TRBV7-9 and TRBJ1-1, the full variable domain reads DTGVSQNPRHKITKRGQNVTFRCDPISEHNRLYWYRQTLGQGPEFLTYFQNEAQLEKSRLLSDRFSAERPKGSFSTLEIQRTEQGDSAMYLCASSAGTQNTEAFFGQGTRLTVV.

The rearrangement joins TRBV12-3 or TRBV12-4 to TRBJ2-1; the match to TRBD2 covers 13 bases. The CDR3 covers 17 residues. V dropped 6 bases and J dropped 7; count of bases not matched to a gene: 12. In DNA form, the CDR3 reads TGTGCCAGCAGCCCGACTAGCGGGAGGATGAGGGGAAATGAGCAGTTCTTC. Translated: CASSPTSGRMRGNEQFF.

This clonotype was seen at least ten times. The gene calls are TRBV20-1 and TRBJ1-2; tentative D call: TRBD1 (5 bases). There are 11 residues in the CDR3. Germline CDR1 and CDR2: DFQATT and SNEGSKA (reference sequence). V was clipped by 3 bases and J by 13 bases, with 15 bases between them. The CDR3 nucleotides read TGCAGTGCTAGGGAGGGACCTCTCAGCACCTTC. Amino acid sequence: CSAREGPLSTF.